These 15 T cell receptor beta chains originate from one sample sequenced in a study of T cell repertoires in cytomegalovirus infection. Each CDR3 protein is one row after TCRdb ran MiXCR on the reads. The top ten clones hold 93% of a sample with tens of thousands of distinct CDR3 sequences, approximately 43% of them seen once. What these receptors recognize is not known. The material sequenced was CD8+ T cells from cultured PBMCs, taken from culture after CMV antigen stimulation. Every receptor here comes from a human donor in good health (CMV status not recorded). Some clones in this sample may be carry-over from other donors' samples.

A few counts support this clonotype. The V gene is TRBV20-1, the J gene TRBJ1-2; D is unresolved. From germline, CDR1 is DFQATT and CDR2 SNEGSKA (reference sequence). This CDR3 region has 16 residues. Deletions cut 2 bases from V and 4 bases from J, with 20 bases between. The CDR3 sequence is CSARHTEPTQSYGYTF. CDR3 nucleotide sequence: TGCAGTGCTAGACATACGGAACCAACTCAGTCCTATGGCTACACCTTC.

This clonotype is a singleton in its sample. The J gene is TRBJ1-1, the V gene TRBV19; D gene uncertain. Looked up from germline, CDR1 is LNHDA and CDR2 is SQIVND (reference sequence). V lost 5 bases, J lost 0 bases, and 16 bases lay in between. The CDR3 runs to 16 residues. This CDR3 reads CASSPTPGRMNTEAFF. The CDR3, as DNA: TGTGCCAGTAGTCCGACCCCCGGACGGATGAACACTGAAGCTTTCTTT.

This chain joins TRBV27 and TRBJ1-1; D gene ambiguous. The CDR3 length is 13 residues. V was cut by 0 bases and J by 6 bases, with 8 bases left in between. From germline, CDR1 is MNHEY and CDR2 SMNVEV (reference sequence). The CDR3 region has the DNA TGTGCCAGCAGTTTATCGAAGCGGGCTGAAGCTTTCTTT. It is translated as CASSLSKRAEAFF.

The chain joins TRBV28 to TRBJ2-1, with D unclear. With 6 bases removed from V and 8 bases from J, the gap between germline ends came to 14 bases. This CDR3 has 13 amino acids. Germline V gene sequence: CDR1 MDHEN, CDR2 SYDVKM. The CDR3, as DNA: TGTGCCAGCAGAATTATAGGTCAGGATGAGCAGTTCTTC. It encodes CASRIIGQDEQFF.

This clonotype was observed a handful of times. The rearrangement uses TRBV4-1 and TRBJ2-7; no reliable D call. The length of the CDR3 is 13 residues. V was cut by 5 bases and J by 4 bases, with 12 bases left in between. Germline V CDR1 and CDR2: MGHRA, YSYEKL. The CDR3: CASSEGVGYEQYF. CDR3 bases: TGCGCCAGCAGCGAAGGTGTGGGATACGAGCAGTACTTC.

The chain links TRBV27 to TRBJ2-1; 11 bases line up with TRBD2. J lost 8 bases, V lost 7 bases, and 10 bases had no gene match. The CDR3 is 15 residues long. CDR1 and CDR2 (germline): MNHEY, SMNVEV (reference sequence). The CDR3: CASTLTSGNIYEQFF. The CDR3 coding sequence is TGTGCCAGCACCTTGACTAGCGGGAATATCTATGAGCAGTTCTTC.

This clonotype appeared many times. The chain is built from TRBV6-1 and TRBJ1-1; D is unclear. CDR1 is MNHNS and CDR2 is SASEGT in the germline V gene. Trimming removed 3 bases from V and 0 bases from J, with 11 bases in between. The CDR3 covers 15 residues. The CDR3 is CASSEWVGMNTEAFF. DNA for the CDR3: TGTGCCAGCAGTGAGTGGGTGGGAATGAACACTGAAGCTTTCTTT.

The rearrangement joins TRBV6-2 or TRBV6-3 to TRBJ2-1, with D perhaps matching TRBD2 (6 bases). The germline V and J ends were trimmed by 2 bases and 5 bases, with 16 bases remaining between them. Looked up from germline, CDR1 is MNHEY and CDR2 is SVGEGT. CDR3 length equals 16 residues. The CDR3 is CASSYPYRTTNNEQFF. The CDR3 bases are TGTGCCAGCAGTTACCCATACAGGACTACGAACAATGAGCAGTTCTTC.

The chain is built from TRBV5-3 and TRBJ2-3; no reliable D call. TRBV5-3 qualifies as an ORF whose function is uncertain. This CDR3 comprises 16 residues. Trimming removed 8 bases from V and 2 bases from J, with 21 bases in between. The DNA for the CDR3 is TGTGCCAGCAGACCCGACCCATGGCAGCCCACAGATACGCAGTATTTT. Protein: CASRPDPWQPTDTQYF.

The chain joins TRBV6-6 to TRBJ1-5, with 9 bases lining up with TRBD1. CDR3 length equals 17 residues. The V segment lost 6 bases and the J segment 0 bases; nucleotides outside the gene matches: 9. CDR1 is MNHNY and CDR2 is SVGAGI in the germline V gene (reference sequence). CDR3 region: CASSAGTGRDSNQPQHF. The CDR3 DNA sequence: TGTGCCAGCAGCGCTGGGACAGGGCGGGATAGCAATCAGCCCCAGCATTTT.

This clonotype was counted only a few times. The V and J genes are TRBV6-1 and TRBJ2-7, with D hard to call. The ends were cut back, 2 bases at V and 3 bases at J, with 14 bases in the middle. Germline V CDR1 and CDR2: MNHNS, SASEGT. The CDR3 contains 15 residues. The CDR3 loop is CASSESPGNNYEQYF. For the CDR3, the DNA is TGTGCCAGCAGTGAATCCCCAGGCAATAACTACGAGCAGTACTTC.

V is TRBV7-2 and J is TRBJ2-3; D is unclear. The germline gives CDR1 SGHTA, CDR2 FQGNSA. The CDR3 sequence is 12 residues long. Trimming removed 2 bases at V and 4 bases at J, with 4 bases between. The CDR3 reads CASSLTADTQYF. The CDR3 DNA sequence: TGTGCCAGCAGCTTAACGGCAGATACGCAGTATTTT.

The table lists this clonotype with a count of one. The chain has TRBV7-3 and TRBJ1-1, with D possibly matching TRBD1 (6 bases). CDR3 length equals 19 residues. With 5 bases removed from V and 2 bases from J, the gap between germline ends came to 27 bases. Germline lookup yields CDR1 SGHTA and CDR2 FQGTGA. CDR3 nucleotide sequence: TGTGCCAGCAGCCCCCGCAGACACCGGGCAGGGGTCCTAAACACTGAAGCTTTCTTT. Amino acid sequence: CASSPRRHRAGVLNTEAFF. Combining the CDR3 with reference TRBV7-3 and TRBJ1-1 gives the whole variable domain GAGVSQTPSNKVTEKGKYVELRCDPISGHTALYWYRQSLGQGPEFLIYFQGTGAADDSGLPNDRFFAVRPEGSVSTLKIQRTERGDSAVYLCASSPRRHRAGVLNTEAFFGQGTRLTVV.

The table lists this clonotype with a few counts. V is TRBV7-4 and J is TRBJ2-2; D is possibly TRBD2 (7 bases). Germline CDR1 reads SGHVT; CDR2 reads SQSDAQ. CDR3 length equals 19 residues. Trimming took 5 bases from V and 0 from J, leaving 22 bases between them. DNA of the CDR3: TGTGCCAGCAGCGTTAGGGGGGGTTCCGGCCGAGCGAACACCGGGGAGCTGTTTTTT. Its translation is CASSVRGGSGRANTGELFF.

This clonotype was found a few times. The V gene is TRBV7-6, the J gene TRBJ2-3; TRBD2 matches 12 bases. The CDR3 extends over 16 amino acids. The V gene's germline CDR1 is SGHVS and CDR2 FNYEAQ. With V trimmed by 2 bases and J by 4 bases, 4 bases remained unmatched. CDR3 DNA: TGTGCCAGCAGCTTACGACTAGCGGGAGTATCAGATACGCAGTATTTT. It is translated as CASSLRLAGVSDTQYF.